This T cell receptor beta chain was observed in a study of blood T cells in healthy people across ages. Whole-study findings and limits: Because sorting was not performed, PBMCs prevented conclusive naive versus antigen-experienced comparison. The study regarded diversity estimates from one million T cells as underestimates.

The use of a sample-barcoded 5' primer and a J-beta primer mix characterized a second PCR of about 6 to 11 cycles. TCRdb fed the 5' RACE reads into MiXCR, producing one record per CDR3 protein. The data hold approximately 580,000 distinct CDR3 sequences, with 24% observed a single time. With regard to this clonotype: Its matching antigen is unknown.

The CDR3 spans 15 residues. CDR1 is SEHNR, CDR2 FQNEAQ, per germline (reference sequence). V was trimmed by 6 bases and J by 4 bases, leaving 18 bases between them. These same data were also listed under a study on T cells of mothers and their children. That source adds: The TCR beta CDR3 read count exceeded 9.5 million for each mother and was several million for each child. Slightly higher overlap, not significant, was seen in related mother-child pairs than in unrelated pairs.

Sequenced input: blood. This TCR came from a boy between 10 and 17 years old in good health. The chain combines TRBV7-9 with TRBJ1-1; possible D gene TRBD1, 6 bases. CDR3 DNA: TGTGCCAGCAGTCAAACAGGGAATCTAGGCACTGAAGCTTTCTTT. Protein: CASSQTGNLGTEAFF.